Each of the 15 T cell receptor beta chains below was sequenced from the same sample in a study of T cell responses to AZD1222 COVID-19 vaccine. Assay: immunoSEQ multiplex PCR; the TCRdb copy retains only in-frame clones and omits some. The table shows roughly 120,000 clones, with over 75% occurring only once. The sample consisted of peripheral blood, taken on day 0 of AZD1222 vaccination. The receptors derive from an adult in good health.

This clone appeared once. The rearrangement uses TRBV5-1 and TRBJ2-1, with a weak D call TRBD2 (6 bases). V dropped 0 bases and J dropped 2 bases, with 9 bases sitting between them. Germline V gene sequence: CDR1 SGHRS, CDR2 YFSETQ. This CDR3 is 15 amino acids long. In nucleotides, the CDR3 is TGCGCCAGCAGCTTGGATTCGGGAGCCTACAATGAGCAGTTCTTC. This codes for CASSLDSGAYNEQFF.

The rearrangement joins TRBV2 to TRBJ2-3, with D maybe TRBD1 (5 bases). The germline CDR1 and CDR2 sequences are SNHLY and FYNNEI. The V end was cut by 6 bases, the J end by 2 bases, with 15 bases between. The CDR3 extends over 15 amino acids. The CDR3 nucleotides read TGTGCCAGCAGCCTACAGGCGCTCGTCACAGATACGCAGTATTTT. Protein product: CASSLQALVTDTQYF.

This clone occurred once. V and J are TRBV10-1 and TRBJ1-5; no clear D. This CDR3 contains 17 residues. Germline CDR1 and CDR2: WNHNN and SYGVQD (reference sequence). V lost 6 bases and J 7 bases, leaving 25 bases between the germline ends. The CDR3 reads CASRRPFCLQPPQPQHF. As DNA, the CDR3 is TGCGCCAGCAGGAGACCTTTTTGCCTACAACCACCCCAGCCCCAGCATTTT.

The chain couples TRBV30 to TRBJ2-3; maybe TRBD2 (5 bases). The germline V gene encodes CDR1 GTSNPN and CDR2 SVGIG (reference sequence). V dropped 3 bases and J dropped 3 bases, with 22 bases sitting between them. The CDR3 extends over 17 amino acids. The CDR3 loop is CAWRGRFFFSGTDTQYF. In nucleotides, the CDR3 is TGTGCCTGGAGAGGCCGTTTTTTCTTCTCGGGGACAGATACGCAGTATTTT.

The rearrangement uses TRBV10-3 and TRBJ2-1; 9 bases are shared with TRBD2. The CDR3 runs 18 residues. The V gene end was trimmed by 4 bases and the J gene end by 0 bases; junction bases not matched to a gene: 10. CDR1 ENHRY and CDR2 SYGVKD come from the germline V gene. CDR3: CAISGLAGWWGSYNEQFF. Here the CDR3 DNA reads TGTGCCATCAGTGGGCTAGCGGGGTGGTGGGGCTCCTACAATGAGCAGTTCTTC.

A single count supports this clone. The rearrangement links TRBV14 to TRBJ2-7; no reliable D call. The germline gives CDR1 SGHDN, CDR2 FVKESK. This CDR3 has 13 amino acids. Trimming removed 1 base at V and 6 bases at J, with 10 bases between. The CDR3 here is CASSQVPVGEQYF. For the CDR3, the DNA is TGTGCCAGCAGCCAAGTGCCGGTGGGCGAGCAGTACTTC.

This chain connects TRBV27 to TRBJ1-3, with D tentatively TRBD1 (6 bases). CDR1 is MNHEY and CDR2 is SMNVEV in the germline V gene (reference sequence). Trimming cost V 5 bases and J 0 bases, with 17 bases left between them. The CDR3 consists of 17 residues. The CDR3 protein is CASSPYPQGDSGNTIYF. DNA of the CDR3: TGTGCCAGCAGTCCCTACCCACAGGGAGACTCTGGAAACACCATATATTTT.

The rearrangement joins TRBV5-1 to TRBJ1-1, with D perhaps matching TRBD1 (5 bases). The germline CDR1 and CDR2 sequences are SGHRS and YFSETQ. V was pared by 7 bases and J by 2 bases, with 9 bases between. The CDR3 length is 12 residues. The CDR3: CASRDPNTEAFF. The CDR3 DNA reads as TGCGCCAGCCGGGACCCCAACACTGAAGCTTTCTTT.

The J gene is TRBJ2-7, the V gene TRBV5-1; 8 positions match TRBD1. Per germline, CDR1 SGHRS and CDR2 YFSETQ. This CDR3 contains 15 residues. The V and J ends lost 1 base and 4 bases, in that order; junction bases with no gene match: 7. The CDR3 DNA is TGCGCCAGCAGCTTGTCGACAGGGGTCTTATACGAGCAGTACTTC. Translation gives CASSLSTGVLYEQYF.

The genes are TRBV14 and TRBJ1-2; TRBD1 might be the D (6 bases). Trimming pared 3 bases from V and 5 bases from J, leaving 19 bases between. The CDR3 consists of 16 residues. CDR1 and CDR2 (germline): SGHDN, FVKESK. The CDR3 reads CASSHSRRGGVYGYTF. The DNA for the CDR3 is TGTGCCAGCAGCCATAGTCGTCGGGGGGGCGTATATGGCTACACCTTC.

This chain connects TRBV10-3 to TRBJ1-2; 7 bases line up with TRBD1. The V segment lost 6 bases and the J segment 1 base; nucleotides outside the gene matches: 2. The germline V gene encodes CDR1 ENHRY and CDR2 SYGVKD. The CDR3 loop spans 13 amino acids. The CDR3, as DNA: TGTGCCATCAGGGGACAGCTTAACTATGGCTACACCTTC. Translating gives CAIRGQLNYGYTF.

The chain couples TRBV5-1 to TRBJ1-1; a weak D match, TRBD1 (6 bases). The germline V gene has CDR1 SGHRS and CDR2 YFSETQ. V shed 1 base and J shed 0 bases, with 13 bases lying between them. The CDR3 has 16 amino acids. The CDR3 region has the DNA TGCGCCAGCAGCTTGTCCCGAGGGGGTATGAACACTGAAGCTTTCTTT. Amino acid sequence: CASSLSRGGMNTEAFF.

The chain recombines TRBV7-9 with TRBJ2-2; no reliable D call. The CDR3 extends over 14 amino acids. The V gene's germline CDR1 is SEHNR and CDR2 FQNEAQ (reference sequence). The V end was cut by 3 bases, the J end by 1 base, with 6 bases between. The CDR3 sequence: CASSFSGNTGELFF. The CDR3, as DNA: TGTGCCAGCAGCTTTTCGGGGAACACCGGGGAGCTGTTTTTT.

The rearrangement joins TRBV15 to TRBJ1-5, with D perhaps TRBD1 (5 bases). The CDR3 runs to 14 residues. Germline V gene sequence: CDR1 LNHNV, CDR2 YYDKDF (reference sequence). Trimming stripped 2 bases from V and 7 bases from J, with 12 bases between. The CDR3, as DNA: TGTGCCACCAGCAGATTCCAGGGTAAACAGCCCCAGCATTTT. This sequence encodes CATSRFQGKQPQHF.

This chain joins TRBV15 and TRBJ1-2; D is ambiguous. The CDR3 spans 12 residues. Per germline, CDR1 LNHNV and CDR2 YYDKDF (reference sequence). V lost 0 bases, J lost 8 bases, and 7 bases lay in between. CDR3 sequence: CATSRDSTGYTF. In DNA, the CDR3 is TGTGCCACCAGCAGAGATAGTACGGGCTACACCTTC.